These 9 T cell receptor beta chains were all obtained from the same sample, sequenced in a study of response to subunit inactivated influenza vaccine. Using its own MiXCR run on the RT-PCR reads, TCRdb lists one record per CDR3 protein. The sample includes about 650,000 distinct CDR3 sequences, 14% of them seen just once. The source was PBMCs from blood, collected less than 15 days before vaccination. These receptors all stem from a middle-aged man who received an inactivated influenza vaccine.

CDR3 region: CASSSGQGGRDTQYF. The DNA for the CDR3 is TGTGCCAGCAGCTCAGGACAGGGGGGGAGAGATACGCAGTATTTT. The rearrangement links TRBV7-8 to TRBJ2-3; 10 positions match TRBD1. Germline lookup yields CDR1 SGHVS and CDR2 FQNEAQ. This CDR3 is 15 amino acids long. The ends lost 4 bases at V and 5 bases at J; junction bases unmatched: 6.

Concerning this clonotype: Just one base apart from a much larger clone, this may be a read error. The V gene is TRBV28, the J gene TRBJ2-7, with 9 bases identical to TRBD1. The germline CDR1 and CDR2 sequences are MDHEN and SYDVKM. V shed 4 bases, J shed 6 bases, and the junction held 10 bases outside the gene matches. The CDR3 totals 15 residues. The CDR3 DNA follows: TGTGCCAGCAGTTCCCCGGGACAGGGAAGGTGCGAGCAGTACTTC. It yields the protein CASSSPGQGRCEQYF.

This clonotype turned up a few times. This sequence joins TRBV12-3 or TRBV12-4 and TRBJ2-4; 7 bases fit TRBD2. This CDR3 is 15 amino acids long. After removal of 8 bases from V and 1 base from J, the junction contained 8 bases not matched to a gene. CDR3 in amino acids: CASSRRGEAKNIQYF. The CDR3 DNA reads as TGTGCCAGCTCCCGACGGGGGGAGGCCAAAAACATTCAGTACTTC.

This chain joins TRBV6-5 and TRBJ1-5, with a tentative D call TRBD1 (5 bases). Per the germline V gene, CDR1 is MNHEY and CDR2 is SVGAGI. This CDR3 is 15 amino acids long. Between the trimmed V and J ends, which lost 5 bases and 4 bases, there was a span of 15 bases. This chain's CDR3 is CASSNGQGRNQPQHF. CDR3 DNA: TGTGCCAGCAGTAACGGACAAGGGAGGAATCAGCCCCAGCATTTT.

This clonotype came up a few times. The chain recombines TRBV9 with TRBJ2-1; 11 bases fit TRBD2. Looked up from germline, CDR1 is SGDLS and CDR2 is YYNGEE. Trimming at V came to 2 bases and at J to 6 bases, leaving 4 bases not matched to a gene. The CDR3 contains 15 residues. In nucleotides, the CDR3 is TGTGCCAGCAGCGTGGGACTAGCGGCTCGCAATGAGCAGTTCTTC. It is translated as CASSVGLAARNEQFF. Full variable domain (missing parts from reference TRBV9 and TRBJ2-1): DSGVTQTPKHLITATGQRVTLRCSPRSGDLSVYWYQQSLDQGLQFLIQYYNGEERAKGNILERFSAQQFPDLHSELNLSSLELGDSALYFCASSVGLAARNEQFFGPGTRLTVL.

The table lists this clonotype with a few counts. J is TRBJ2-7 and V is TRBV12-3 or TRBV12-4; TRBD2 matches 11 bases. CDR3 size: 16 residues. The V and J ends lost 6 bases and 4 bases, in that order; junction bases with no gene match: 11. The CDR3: CASSPNPGLADYEQYF. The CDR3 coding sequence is TGTGCCAGCAGCCCGAATCCGGGACTAGCGGATTACGAGCAGTACTTC.

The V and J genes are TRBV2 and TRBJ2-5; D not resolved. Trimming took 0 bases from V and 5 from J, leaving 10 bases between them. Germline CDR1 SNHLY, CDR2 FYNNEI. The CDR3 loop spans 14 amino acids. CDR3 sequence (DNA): TGTGCCAGCAGTGAAGCGCTTCTCGAGGAGACCCAGTACTTC. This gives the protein CASSEALLEETQYF. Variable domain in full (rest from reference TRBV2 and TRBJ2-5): EPEVTQTPSHQVTQMGQEVILRCVPISNHLYFYWYRQILGQKVEFLVSFYNNEISEKSEIFDDQFSVERPDGSNFTLKIRSTKLEDSAMYFCASSEALLEETQYFGPGTRLLVL.

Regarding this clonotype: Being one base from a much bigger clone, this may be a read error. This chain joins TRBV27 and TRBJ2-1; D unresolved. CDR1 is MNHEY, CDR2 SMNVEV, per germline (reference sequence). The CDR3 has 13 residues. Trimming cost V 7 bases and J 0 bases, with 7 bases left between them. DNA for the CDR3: TGTGCCAGCAAACGGAGCTCCTACAATGAGCAGTTCTTC. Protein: CASKRSSYNEQFF.

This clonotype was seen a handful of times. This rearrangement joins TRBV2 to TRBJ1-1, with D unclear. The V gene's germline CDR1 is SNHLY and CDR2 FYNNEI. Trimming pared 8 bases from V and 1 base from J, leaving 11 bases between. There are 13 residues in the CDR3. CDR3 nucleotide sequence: TGTGCCAGCTCCCCGGAACAGAACACTGAAGCTTTCTTT. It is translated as CASSPEQNTEAFF. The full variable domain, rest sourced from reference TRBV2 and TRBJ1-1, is EPEVTQTPSHQVTQMGQEVILRCVPISNHLYFYWYRQILGQKVEFLVSFYNNEISEKSEIFDDQFSVERPDGSNFTLKIRSTKLEDSAMYFCASSPEQNTEAFFGQGTRLTVV.